The 26 T cell receptor beta chains below come from one sample, sequenced in a study of cytomegalovirus exposure and HLA in healthy donors. With 60 Vbeta and 13 Jbeta primers, the PCR was carried out. Assay: immunoSEQ multiplex PCR; the TCRdb copy retains only in-frame clones and omits some. Among 120,000 to 150,000 clones, 75% to 80% were seen once, and the ten largest hold 3.9%. Sequences were obtained from PBMCs. Every receptor here comes from a young man in good health and CMV-seronegative.

This clone was detected a few times. The chain is built from TRBV14 and TRBJ2-7; a weak D match, TRBD2 (5 bases). CDR3 length: 15 amino acids. Between the trimmed V and J ends, which lost 6 bases and 0 bases, there was a span of 15 bases. Germline assignment: CDR1 SGHDN and CDR2 FVKESK. The CDR3 spells CASSPERHSSYEQYF. In nucleotides, the CDR3 is TGTGCCAGCAGTCCCGAGCGGCACAGCTCCTACGAGCAGTACTTC.

J is TRBJ2-7 and V is TRBV7-6; no firm D call. Germline CDR1 and CDR2: SGHVS and FNYEAQ. V was cut by 3 bases and J by 2 bases, with 11 bases left in between. The CDR3 contains 14 residues. The CDR3 sequence: CASSFGASPYEQYF. The CDR3 DNA sequence: TGTGCCAGCAGCTTCGGAGCTTCCCCCTACGAGCAGTACTTC.

The J gene is TRBJ1-2, the V gene TRBV28; no firm D call. V was clipped by 4 bases and J by 1 base, with 10 bases between them. Germline V gene data show CDR1 as MDHEN and CDR2 as SYDVKM. This CDR3 region has 14 residues. CDR3 bases: TGTGCCAGCAGTTCCAGTACCTTTAACTATGGCTACACCTTC. Translated: CASSSSTFNYGYTF.

V usage is TRBV7-9 and J usage is TRBJ2-2; D is uncertain. V lost 1 base, J lost 2 bases, and 5 bases lay in between. The CDR3 consists of 14 residues. CDR1 and CDR2 (germline): SEHNR, FQNEAQ (reference sequence). The CDR3 loop reads CASSLGGNTGELFF. Written as DNA, the CDR3 is TGTGCCAGCAGCTTAGGAGGCAACACCGGGGAGCTGTTTTTT.

V gene TRBV2 combines with J gene TRBJ2-2; D might be TRBD2 (6 bases). CDR1 and CDR2 (germline): SNHLY, FYNNEI. The CDR3 has 18 residues. The V gene lost 4 bases and the J gene lost 5 bases, with 23 bases spanning the gap. CDR3 amino acids: CASSVVRGGLHGTGELFF. The CDR3 coding sequence is TGTGCCAGCAGTGTAGTTAGGGGAGGACTCCATGGAACCGGGGAGCTGTTTTTT.

The chain combines TRBV7-9 with TRBJ2-5; TRBD1 matches 8 bases. The trim removed 4 bases at V and 4 bases at J, leaving 2 bases unmatched. The CDR3 sequence is 13 residues long. CDR1 is SEHNR, CDR2 FQNEAQ, per germline (reference sequence). The CDR3 spells CASSSTGVETQYF. CDR3 in DNA: TGTGCCAGCAGCTCGACAGGGGTAGAGACCCAGTACTTC.

J is TRBJ1-2 and V is TRBV12-5, with D unresolved. Germline loops: CDR1 LGHNT, CDR2 FRNRAP. The CDR3 runs to 13 residues. Trimming cost V 2 bases and J 6 bases, with 10 bases left between them. CDR3 loop: CASGLFQVHGYTF. The CDR3 region has the DNA TGTGCTAGTGGTTTGTTTCAGGTCCATGGCTACACCTTC. The full variable domain, its missing parts supplied by reference TRBV12-5 and TRBJ1-2, is DARVTQTPRHKVTEMGQEVTMRCQPILGHNTVFWYRQTMMQGLELLAYFRNRAPLDDSGMPKDRFSAEMPDATLATLKIQPSEPRDSAVYFCASGLFQVHGYTFGSGTRLTVV.

The chain employs TRBV4-1 and TRBJ2-1; D perhaps matches TRBD1 (5 bases). Trimming pared 7 bases from V and 2 bases from J, leaving 15 bases between. This CDR3 comprises 15 residues. CDR1 is MGHRA, CDR2 YSYEKL, per germline. This CDR3 is CASTPGRATYNEQFF. The CDR3 coding sequence is TGCGCCAGCACCCCGGGCAGGGCGACCTACAATGAGCAGTTCTTC.

The chain has TRBV28 and TRBJ1-1; no clear D. The CDR3 is 16 residues long. CDR1 is MDHEN and CDR2 is SYDVKM in the germline V gene. CDR3 bases: TGTGCGATTACTGAGGCAGCTTTTAACCTGAACACTGAAGCTTTCTTT. Its protein product is CAITEAAFNLNTEAFF.

The J gene is TRBJ1-2, the V gene TRBV30, with 7 bases fitting TRBD1. J gave up 4 bases and V 4 bases, and 9 bases lay outside the gene matches. Per the germline V gene, CDR1 is GTSNPN and CDR2 is SVGIG (reference sequence). The CDR3 is 14 residues long. The CDR3 sequence: CAWTPDRAIYGYTF. The CDR3 bases are TGTGCCTGGACCCCAGACAGGGCTATCTATGGCTACACCTTC.

The chain uses TRBV27 and TRBJ2-7, with 7 positions matching TRBD1. The J segment lost 2 bases and the V segment lost 6 bases, leaving 1 base of the junction unmatched. This CDR3 region has 12 residues. Germline V gene lookup returns CDR1 MNHEY and CDR2 SMNVEV (reference sequence). The CDR3 coding sequence is TGTGCCAGCAGCGGACAGGCCTACGAGCAGTACTTC. This gives the protein CASSGQAYEQYF.

J is TRBJ2-7 and V is TRBV5-1; no firm D call. This CDR3 comprises 14 residues. Germline lookup yields CDR1 SGHRS and CDR2 YFSETQ. V lost 4 bases, J lost 1 base, and 12 bases lay in between. CDR3 DNA sequence: TGCGCCAGCAGCCGCTGGGCGACGTCCTACGAGCAGTACTTC. It codes for CASSRWATSYEQYF.

The V and J genes are TRBV5-4 and TRBJ2-2, with TRBD1 matching 11 bases. Germline V CDR1 and CDR2: SGHNT, YYREEE (reference sequence). The CDR3 loop spans 17 amino acids. Losses at the gene ends were 0 bases for V and 5 bases for J; bases not matched to a gene: 6. In DNA form, the CDR3 reads TGTGCCAGCAGCTTGGACGGGGACAGGGGGATAACCGGGGAGCTGTTTTTT. Translation gives CASSLDGDRGITGELFF.

The chain recombines TRBV5-1 with TRBJ1-4; 8 positions match TRBD1. The CDR3 has 15 amino acids. Germline values: CDR1 SGHRS, CDR2 YFSETQ. Trimming cost V 0 bases and J 2 bases; bases outside gene matches: 0. The CDR3 sequence is CASSLDRGTNEKLFF. CDR3 nucleotide sequence: TGCGCCAGCAGCTTGGACAGGGGGACTAATGAAAAACTGTTTTTT.

The J gene is TRBJ1-2, the V gene TRBV9; TRBD1 might be the D (5 bases). Germline CDR1 SGDLS, CDR2 YYNGEE. Trimming stripped 3 bases from V and 5 bases from J, with 11 bases between. CDR3 length: 13 residues. CDR3 bases: TGTGCCAGCAGCGGTCAGGGCACTTATGGCTACACCTTC. The encoded protein is CASSGQGTYGYTF.

This rearrangement joins TRBV25-1 to TRBJ2-5, with 9 bases lining up with TRBD1. The CDR3 totals 14 residues. V was pared by 6 bases and J by 5 bases, with 7 bases of the junction left unmatched. Germline V gives CDR1 MGHDK, CDR2 SYGVNS. The CDR3 DNA is TGTGCCAGCAGGGGGACAGGGACATATGAGACCCAGTACTTC. Translation gives CASRGTGTYETQYF.

The J gene is TRBJ1-3, the V gene TRBV6-4; 7 positions match TRBD1. CDR3 length: 16 amino acids. Trimming removed 2 bases from V and 4 bases from J; junction bases left unmatched: 8. From germline, CDR1 is MRHNA and CDR2 SNTAGT. The CDR3 sequence is CASSDMGRGDGNTIYF. CDR3 DNA: TGTGCCAGCAGTGACATGGGCAGGGGGGACGGAAACACCATATATTTT.

This clone was seen a handful of times. The CDR3 nucleotides read TGCAGCGTTGGGACACTCAGGGCCGGGGAGCTGTTTTTT. Translation: CSVGTLRAGELFF. The chain links TRBV29-1 to TRBJ2-2; D is possibly TRBD1 (5 bases). The germline V gene encodes CDR1 SQVTM and CDR2 ANQGSEA. CDR3 length: 13 amino acids. The ends were cut back, 4 bases at V and 6 bases at J, with 12 bases in the middle.

The chain has TRBV15 and TRBJ1-1, with no clear D. This CDR3 region has 15 residues. Per germline, CDR1 LNHNV and CDR2 YYDKDF (reference sequence). Trimming removed 1 base from V and 2 bases from J, with 11 bases in between. CDR3 in DNA: TGTGCCACCAGCAGAGTTTCATCGGGAAACACTGAAGCTTTCTTT. It translates to CATSRVSSGNTEAFF.

This clone appeared once. The chain couples TRBV6-5 to TRBJ2-5; 8 bases match TRBD2. Near its end, the DNA agrees better with TRBJ2-7, so the J call may be wrong. The CDR3 has 16 amino acids. Germline V gene data show CDR1 as MNHEY and CDR2 as SVGAGI. CDR3 sequence (DNA): TGTGCCAGCAGTTACTCGGGCGGGGGGATCTCCTACGAGCAGTACTTC. Protein sequence: CASSYSGGGISYEQYF.

The J gene is TRBJ2-5, the V gene TRBV7-2; D uncertain. The J call is doubtful: the DNA matches TRBJ2-7 better. The CDR3 totals 12 residues. Germline assignment: CDR1 SGHTA and CDR2 FQGNSA. The CDR3 protein is CASSLVSYEQYF. CDR3 nucleotide sequence: TGTGCCAGCAGCTTAGTGAGCTACGAGCAGTACTTC.

The V and J genes are TRBV5-4 and TRBJ1-2; no definite D call. The V end was cut by 0 bases, the J end by 6 bases, with 12 bases between. Germline loops: CDR1 SGHNT, CDR2 YYREEE (reference sequence). The CDR3 covers 14 residues. CDR3 nucleotide sequence: TGTGCCAGCAGCTTGGGGCTTTCGTCAGATGGCTACACCTTC. Protein: CASSLGLSSDGYTF.

V is TRBV2 and J is TRBJ1-4; 7 bases fit TRBD1. The CDR3 is 15 residues long. Germline CDR1 reads SNHLY; CDR2 reads FYNNEI. Trimming removed 4 bases from V and 4 bases from J; junction bases left unmatched: 6. CDR3 sequence reads: CASSGHGTVNEKLFF. The DNA of the CDR3 is TGTGCCAGCAGTGGGCATGGGACAGTTAATGAAAAACTGTTTTTT.

The chain joins TRBV6-1 to TRBJ1-1; 9 bases are a match to TRBD1. The CDR3 spans 14 residues. The germline CDR1 and CDR2 sequences are MNHNS and SASEGT. V was clipped by 10 bases and J by 5 bases; unmatched bases: 11. CDR3 DNA: TGTGCCACCAAGCTTCCCGGGACAGGGACTGAAGCTTTCTTT. Encoded protein: CATKLPGTGTEAFF.

V and J are TRBV6-6 and TRBJ2-3; 8 bases are shared with TRBD2. The germline CDR1 and CDR2 sequences are MNHNY and SVGAGI (reference sequence). The junction had 6 bases not matched to a gene; V was cut back by 6 bases and J by 1 base. The CDR3 has 15 residues. This CDR3 is CASSLSGARTDTQYF. In DNA form, the CDR3 reads TGTGCCAGCAGCCTTAGCGGGGCCCGCACAGATACGCAGTATTTT.

The V gene is TRBV5-1, the J gene TRBJ1-4, with unresolved D. This CDR3 has 15 residues. Trimming took 4 bases from V and 4 from J, leaving 14 bases between them. Looked up from germline, CDR1 is SGHRS and CDR2 is YFSETQ. The CDR3 nucleotides read TGCGCCAGCAGCCCGGACGACGGACTTAATGAAAAACTGTTTTTT. Its translation is CASSPDDGLNEKLFF.